These 9 T cell receptor beta chains were all obtained from the same sample, sequenced in a study of blood T cell repertoires in COVID-19. Produced via immunoSEQ multiplex PCR; TCRdb's table is partial and in-frame only. The sample carries about 180,000 clones, 79% recorded once. The sequenced material came from peripheral blood. These TCRs come from a woman aged 60 to 75 with COVID-19, enrolled during active disease.

This clone was observed a few times. This rearrangement joins TRBV29-1 to TRBJ2-4; possible D gene TRBD2, 5 bases. Between the trimmed V and J ends, which lost 0 bases and 13 bases, there was a span of 10 bases. Germline V lookup: CDR1 SQVTM, CDR2 ANQGSEA. The CDR3 loop spans 11 amino acids. CDR3 region: CSVEDLGRQYF. The CDR3 DNA reads TGCAGCGTTGAAGATCTGGGGAGACAGTACTTC. The full variable domain, with the rest looked up from reference TRBV29-1 and TRBJ2-4, is SAVISQKPSRDICQRGTSLTIQCQVDSQVTMMFWYRQQPGQSLTLIATANQGSEATYESGFVIDKFPISRPNLTFSTLTVSNMSPEDSSIYLCSVEDLGRQYFGAGTRLSVL.

The rearrangement uses TRBV29-1 and TRBJ2-3; D possibly corresponds to TRBD1 (6 bases). Deletions cut 7 bases from V and 2 bases from J, with 16 bases between. CDR3 length equals 14 residues. The germline CDR1 and CDR2 sequences are SQVTM and ANQGSEA. The CDR3 reads CSGCRGTNTDTQYF. CDR3 in DNA: TGCAGCGGATGTAGGGGGACAAACACAGATACGCAGTATTTT.

The chain joins TRBV12-5 to TRBJ1-6; D uncertain. The CDR3 runs 18 residues. V shed 0 bases and J shed 1 base, with 13 bases lying between them. The germline V gene encodes CDR1 LGHNT and CDR2 FRNRAP. The CDR3 sequence is CASGLVAEGGSYNSPLHF. CDR3 sequence (DNA): TGTGCTAGTGGTTTGGTCGCCGAAGGCGGGTCCTATAATTCACCCCTCCACTTT.

This clone was picked up a small number of times. The chain employs TRBV7-2 and TRBJ2-7; D is unclear. Germline V CDR1 and CDR2: SGHTA, FQGNSA. V lost 1 base, J lost 2 bases, and 6 bases lay in between. The CDR3 has 13 residues. The CDR3 DNA reads TGTGCCAGCAGCTTAGAAGTAGCCTACGAGCAGTACGTC. Its protein is CASSLEVAYEQYV.

The J gene is TRBJ2-5, the V gene TRBV29-1, with D perhaps matching TRBD1 (5 bases). Germline V gene lookup returns CDR1 SQVTM and CDR2 ANQGSEA. CDR3 length: 13 residues. Trimming cost V 5 bases and J 2 bases, with 12 bases left between them. The CDR3 here is CSVTWTQQETQYF. The CDR3 nucleotides are TGCAGCGTTACGTGGACACAGCAAGAGACCCAGTACTTC.

The chain couples TRBV4-1 to TRBJ2-7; 7 positions match TRBD2. The CDR3 spans 14 residues. The trim removed 5 bases at V and 1 base at J, leaving 5 bases unmatched. Germline lookup yields CDR1 MGHRA and CDR2 YSYEKL. CDR3 DNA: TGCGCCAGCAGCGCTTGGGACTATTCCTACGAGCAGTACTTC. Protein product: CASSAWDYSYEQYF.

The chain has TRBV6-2 or TRBV6-3 and TRBJ2-2; the match to TRBD2 covers 11 bases. This CDR3 is 18 amino acids long. CDR1 and CDR2 (germline): MNHEY, SVGEGT. V was clipped by 4 bases and J by 4 bases; unmatched bases: 11. CDR3 nucleotides: TGTGCCAGCAGTTTTCTGGGAGGTCTAGCGGGAGGCACCGGGGAGCTGTTTTTT. This codes for CASSFLGGLAGGTGELFF.

The CDR3 DNA follows: TGCAGCGTTCAGACAGGGTTGAATTCACCCCTCCACTTT. Protein: CSVQTGLNSPLHF. V and J are TRBV29-1 and TRBJ1-6; 7 positions match TRBD1. Germline CDR1 reads SQVTM; CDR2 reads ANQGSEA. After removal of 5 bases from V and 7 bases from J, the junction contained 5 bases not matched to a gene. The CDR3 runs 13 residues.

This clone was found many times. This chain uses TRBV9 with TRBJ1-1; D might be TRBD1 (5 bases). The germline gives CDR1 SGDLS, CDR2 YYNGEE. Trimming removed 0 bases from V and 2 bases from J, with 14 bases in between. CDR3 length: 16 residues. CDR3 sequence: CASSVAGAAENTEAFF. CDR3 coding DNA: TGTGCCAGCAGCGTAGCTGGGGCAGCCGAAAACACTGAAGCTTTCTTT.